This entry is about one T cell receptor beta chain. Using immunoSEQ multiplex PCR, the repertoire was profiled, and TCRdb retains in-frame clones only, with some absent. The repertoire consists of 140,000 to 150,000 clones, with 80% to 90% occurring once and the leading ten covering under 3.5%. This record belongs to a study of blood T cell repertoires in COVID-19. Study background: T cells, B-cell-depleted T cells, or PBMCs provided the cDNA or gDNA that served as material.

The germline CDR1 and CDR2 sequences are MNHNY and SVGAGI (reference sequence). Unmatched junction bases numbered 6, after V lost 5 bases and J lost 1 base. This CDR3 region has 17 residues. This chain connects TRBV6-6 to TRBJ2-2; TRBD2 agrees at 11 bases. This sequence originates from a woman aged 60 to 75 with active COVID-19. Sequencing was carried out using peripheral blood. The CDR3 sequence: CASSPGLAELNTGELFF. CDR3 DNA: TGTGCCAGCAGTCCGGGACTAGCGGAGTTGAACACCGGGGAGCTGTTTTTT.